This T cell receptor (beta chain) is from a study of cytomegalovirus exposure and HLA in healthy donors. Study observations and caveats: Excluded: some indistinguishable V segments such as TRBV6-2 and TRBV6-3.

Regarding this clone: The antigen is not known.

V trimming: 3 bases; J trimming: 6 bases; junction bases outside the gene matches: 7. The V gene's germline CDR1 is SGHRS and CDR2 YFSETQ. CDR3 length equals 16 residues. PCR involved 60 Vbeta and 13 Jbeta primers. Only in-frame clones appear in the TCRdb table, and some are missing; sequencing was by immunoSEQ multiplex PCR. This sample has around 170,000 clones, with less than 75% found just once. The sequence derives from a girl aged 5-17 years in good health and CMV-seronegative. The V and J genes are TRBV5-1 and TRBJ2-5; 14 positions match TRBD2. The specimen was PBMCs. CDR3 protein: CASSSRLAGGPKTQYF. The CDR3, as DNA: TGCGCCAGCAGCTCCAGACTAGCGGGGGGGCCGAAGACCCAGTACTTC.